A single sample gave rise to the 5 T cell receptor beta chains below, sequenced in a study of blood T cell repertoires in COVID-19. The table came from immunoSEQ multiplex PCR; TCRdb's copy has only in-frame clones and leaves some out. The sample has under 550,000 clones, 70% to 90% seen once. Sequenced sample: peripheral blood. The receptors were gathered from a man between 18 and 35 years old with COVID-19, enrolled during active disease.

This rearrangement joins TRBV11-3 to TRBJ2-7; D might be TRBD2 (5 bases). The V and J ends lost 6 bases and 3 bases respectively, with 9 bases between them. Germline-derived CDR1 and CDR2 are SGHNT and YENEEA. The CDR3 sequence is 12 residues long. CDR3 region: CASSRDDYEQYF. DNA for the CDR3: TGTGCCAGCAGTCGGGATGACTACGAGCAGTACTTC.

This clone was seen once. The chain recombines TRBV6-1 with TRBJ2-3, with a tentative D call TRBD1 (5 bases). Trimming left V 0 bases short and J 6 bases short, with 22 bases between. The CDR3 is 18 residues long. Per the germline V gene, CDR1 is MNHNS and CDR2 is SASEGT. DNA for the CDR3: TGTGCCAGCAGTGAAGCTCCCGCAGGGTGGCCCCCCACGGATACGCAGTATTTT. Protein sequence: CASSEAPAGWPPTDTQYF.

J is TRBJ2-2 and V is TRBV3-1 (or the pseudogene TRBV3-2); TRBD2 matches at 9 bases. CDR1 is LGHDT and CDR2 is YNNKEL in the germline V gene (reference sequence). With V trimmed by 4 bases and J by 7 bases, 4 bases remained unmatched. The CDR3 has 14 residues. Here the CDR3 reads CASSRLAGNGELFF. For the CDR3, the DNA is TGTGCCAGCAGCCGGCTAGCGGGGAACGGGGAGCTGTTTTTT.

The chain joins TRBV5-1 to TRBJ2-7; TRBD1 might be the D (5 bases). CDR3 size: 13 residues. Trimming left V 0 bases short and J 3 bases short, with 7 bases between. Germline CDR1 reads SGHRS; CDR2 reads YFSETQ. The CDR3 sequence is CASSLGTFYEQYF. CDR3 sequence (DNA): TGCGCCAGCAGCTTGGGGACATTCTACGAGCAGTACTTC. Complete variable domain (other parts from reference TRBV5-1 and TRBJ2-7): KAGVTQTPRYLIKTRGQQVTLSCSPISGHRSVSWYQQTPGQGLQFLFEYFSETQRNKGNFPGRFSGRQFSNSRSEMNVSTLELGDSALYLCASSLGTFYEQYFGPGTRLTVT.

The J gene is TRBJ2-2, the V gene TRBV5-1; a possible D gene is TRBD1 (5 bases). The germline gives CDR1 SGHRS, CDR2 YFSETQ. The V end lost 4 bases, the J end lost 6 bases, and 7 bases lay between the germline ends. CDR3 size: 12 residues. In DNA form, the CDR3 reads TGCGCCAGCAGCAAGGGGCCCGGGGAGCTGTTTTTT. Amino acid sequence: CASSKGPGELFF.